This TCR beta chain was sequenced in a study of blood T cell repertoires in COVID-19. Profiled with immunoSEQ multiplex PCR; TCRdb holds only in-frame clones, not every one. The data contain 250,000 to 350,000 clones, less than 85% of them singletons. Patients in Seattle were enrolled during active infection, then followed longitudinally. Unmatched junction bases numbered 2, after V lost 5 bases and J lost 5 bases. Per the germline V gene, CDR1 is LNHDA and CDR2 is SQIVND (reference sequence). The CDR3 covers 13 residues. The clonotype was recovered from a human donor with COVID-19, enrolled during active disease. The donor label of this sample is uncertain. This chain uses TRBV19 with TRBJ2-5; TRBD1 aligns across 10 bases. The sequenced sample was peripheral blood. CDR3 coding DNA: TGTGCCAGTAGTGTGGACAGGGGGGAGACCCAGTACTTC. It is translated as CASSVDRGETQYF. Supplemented by reference TRBV19 and TRBJ2-5, the full variable domain reads DGGITQSPKYLFRKEGQNVTLSCEQNLNHDAMYWYRQDPGQGLRLIYYSQIVNDFQKGDIAEGYSVSREKKESFPLTVTSAQKNPTAFYLCASSVDRGETQYFGPGTRLLVL.